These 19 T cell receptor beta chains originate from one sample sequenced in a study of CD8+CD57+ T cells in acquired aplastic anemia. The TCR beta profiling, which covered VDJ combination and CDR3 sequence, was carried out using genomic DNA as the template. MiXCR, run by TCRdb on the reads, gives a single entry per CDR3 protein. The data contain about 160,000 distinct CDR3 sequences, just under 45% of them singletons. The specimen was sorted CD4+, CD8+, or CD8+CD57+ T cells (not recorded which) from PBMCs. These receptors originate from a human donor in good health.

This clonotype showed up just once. The CDR3 here is CSVDRQIGNEQFF. The CDR3 DNA is TGCAGCGTTGATCGGCAGATCGGAAATGAGCAGTTCTTC. The rearrangement uses TRBV29-1 and TRBJ2-1, with D unclear. The germline V gene has CDR1 SQVTM and CDR2 ANQGSEA. The V end was cut by 3 bases, the J end by 7 bases, with 13 bases between. This CDR3 has 13 residues.

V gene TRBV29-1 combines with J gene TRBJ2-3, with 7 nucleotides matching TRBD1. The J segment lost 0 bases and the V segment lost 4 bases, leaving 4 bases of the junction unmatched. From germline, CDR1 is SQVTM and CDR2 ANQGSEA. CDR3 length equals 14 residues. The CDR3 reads CSVATGVSTDTQYF. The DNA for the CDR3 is TGCAGCGTTGCAACAGGGGTTAGCACAGATACGCAGTATTTT.

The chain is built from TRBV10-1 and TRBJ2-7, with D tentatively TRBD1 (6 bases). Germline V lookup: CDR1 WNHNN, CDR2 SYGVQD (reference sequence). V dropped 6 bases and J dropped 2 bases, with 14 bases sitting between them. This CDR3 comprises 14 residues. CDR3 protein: CASRGHRRTYEQYF. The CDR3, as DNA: TGCGCCAGCAGGGGACACCGGAGGACCTACGAGCAGTACTTC.

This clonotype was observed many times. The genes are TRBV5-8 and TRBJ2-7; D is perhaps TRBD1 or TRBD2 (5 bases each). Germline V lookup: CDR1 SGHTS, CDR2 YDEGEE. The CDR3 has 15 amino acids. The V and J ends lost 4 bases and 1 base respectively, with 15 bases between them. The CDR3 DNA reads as TGTGCCAGCAGCCGCCGGGACGCATTGTCCTACGAGCAGTACTTC. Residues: CASSRRDALSYEQYF.

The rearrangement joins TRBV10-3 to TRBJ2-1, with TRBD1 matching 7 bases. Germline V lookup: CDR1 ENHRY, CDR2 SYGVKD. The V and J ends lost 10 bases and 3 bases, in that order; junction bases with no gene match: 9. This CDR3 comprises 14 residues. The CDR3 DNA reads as TGTGCCACCAGAGTGGGGACAGACTACAATGAGCAGTTCTTC. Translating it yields CATRVGTDYNEQFF.

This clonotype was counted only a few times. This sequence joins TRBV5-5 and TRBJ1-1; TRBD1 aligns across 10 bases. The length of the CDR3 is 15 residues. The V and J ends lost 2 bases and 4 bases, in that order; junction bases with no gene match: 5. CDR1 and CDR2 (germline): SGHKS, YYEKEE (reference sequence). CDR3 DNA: TGTGCCAGCAGCTTTATCCGGGACAGGGGCACTGAAGCTTTCTTT. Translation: CASSFIRDRGTEAFF.

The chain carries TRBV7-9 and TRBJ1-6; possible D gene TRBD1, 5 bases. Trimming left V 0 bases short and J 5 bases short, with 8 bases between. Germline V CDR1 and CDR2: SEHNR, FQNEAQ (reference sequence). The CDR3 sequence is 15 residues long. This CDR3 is CASSLAGGDNSPLHF. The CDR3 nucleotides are TGTGCCAGCAGCTTAGCCGGGGGAGATAATTCACCCCTCCACTTT.

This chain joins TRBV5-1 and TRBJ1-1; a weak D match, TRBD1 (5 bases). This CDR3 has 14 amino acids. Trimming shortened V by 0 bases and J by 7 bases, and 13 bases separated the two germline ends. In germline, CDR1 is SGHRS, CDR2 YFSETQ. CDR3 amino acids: CASSLGGAGGEAFF. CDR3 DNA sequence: TGCGCCAGCAGCTTGGGAGGGGCTGGGGGTGAAGCTTTCTTT.

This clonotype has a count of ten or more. CDR3: CASSSPGGADYEQYF. CDR3 in DNA: TGTGCCAGCAGCTCCCCCGGGGGGGCGGACTACGAGCAGTACTTC. The chain couples TRBV7-8 to TRBJ2-7; 8 nucleotides agree with TRBD2. The germline gives CDR1 SGHVS, CDR2 FQNEAQ. Losses at the gene ends were 4 bases for V and 3 bases for J; bases not matched to a gene: 8. The CDR3 loop spans 15 amino acids.

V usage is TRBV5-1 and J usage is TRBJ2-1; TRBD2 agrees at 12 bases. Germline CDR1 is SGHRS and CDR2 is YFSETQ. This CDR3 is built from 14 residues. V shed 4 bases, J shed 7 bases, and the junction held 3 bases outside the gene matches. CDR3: CASSEGTSGNEQFF. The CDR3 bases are TGCGCCAGCAGCGAAGGGACTAGCGGGAATGAGCAGTTCTTC.

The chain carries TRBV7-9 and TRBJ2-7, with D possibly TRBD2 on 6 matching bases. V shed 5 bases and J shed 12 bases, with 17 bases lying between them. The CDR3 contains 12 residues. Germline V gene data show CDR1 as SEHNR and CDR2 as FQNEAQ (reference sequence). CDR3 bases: TGTGCCAGCAGCCCGACGGCGGAGGGTCTGTACTTC. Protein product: CASSPTAEGLYF.

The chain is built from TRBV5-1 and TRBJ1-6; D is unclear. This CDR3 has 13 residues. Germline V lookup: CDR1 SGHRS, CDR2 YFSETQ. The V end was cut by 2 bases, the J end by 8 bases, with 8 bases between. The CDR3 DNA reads TGCGCCAGCAGCTTTGAGGTCGATTCACCCCTCCACTTT. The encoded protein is CASSFEVDSPLHF.

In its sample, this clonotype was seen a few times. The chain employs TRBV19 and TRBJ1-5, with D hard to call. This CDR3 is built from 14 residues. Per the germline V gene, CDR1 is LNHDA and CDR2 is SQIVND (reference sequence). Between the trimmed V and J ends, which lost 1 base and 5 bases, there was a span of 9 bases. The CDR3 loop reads CASSIGSSHQPQHF. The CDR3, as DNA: TGTGCCAGTAGTATAGGGTCATCTCATCAGCCCCAGCATTTT. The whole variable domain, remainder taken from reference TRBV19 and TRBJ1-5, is DGGITQSPKYLFRKEGQNVTLSCEQNLNHDAMYWYRQDPGQGLRLIYYSQIVNDFQKGDIAEGYSVSREKKESFPLTVTSAQKNPTAFYLCASSIGSSHQPQHFGDGTRLSIL.

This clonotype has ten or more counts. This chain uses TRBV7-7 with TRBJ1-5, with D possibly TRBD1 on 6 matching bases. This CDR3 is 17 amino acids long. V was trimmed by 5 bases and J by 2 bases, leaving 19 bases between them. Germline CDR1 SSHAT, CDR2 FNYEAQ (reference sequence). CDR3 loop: CASSQGGRGVGNQPQHF. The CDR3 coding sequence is TGTGCCAGCAGCCAAGGCGGTAGGGGGGTGGGCAATCAGCCCCAGCATTTT.

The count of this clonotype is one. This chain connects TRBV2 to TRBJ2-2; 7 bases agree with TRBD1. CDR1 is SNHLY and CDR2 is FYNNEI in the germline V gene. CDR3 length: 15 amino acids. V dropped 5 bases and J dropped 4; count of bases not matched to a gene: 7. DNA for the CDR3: TGTGCCAGCAGTCCAGACAGGGTGAGCACCGGGGAGCTGTTTTTT. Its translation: CASSPDRVSTGELFF.

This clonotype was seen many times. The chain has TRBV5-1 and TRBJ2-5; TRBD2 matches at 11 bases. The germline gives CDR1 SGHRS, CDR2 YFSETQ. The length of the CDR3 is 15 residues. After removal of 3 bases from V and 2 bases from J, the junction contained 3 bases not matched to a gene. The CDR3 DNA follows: TGCGCCAGCAGCTCCGGGACTAGCGGACAAGAGACCCAGTACTTC. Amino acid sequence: CASSSGTSGQETQYF.

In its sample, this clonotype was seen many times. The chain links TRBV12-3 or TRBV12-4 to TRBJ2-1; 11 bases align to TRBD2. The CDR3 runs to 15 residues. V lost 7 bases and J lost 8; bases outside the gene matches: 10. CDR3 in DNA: TGTGCCAGCACCCCAGGACTAGCGGGCGGTGATGAGCAGTTCTTC. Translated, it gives CASTPGLAGGDEQFF.

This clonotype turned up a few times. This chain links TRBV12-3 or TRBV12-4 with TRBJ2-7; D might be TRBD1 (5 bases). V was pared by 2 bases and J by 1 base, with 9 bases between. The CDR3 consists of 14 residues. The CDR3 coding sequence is TGTGCCAGCAGTTTAAGCTCAGGGTCCTACGAGCAGTACTTC. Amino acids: CASSLSSGSYEQYF.

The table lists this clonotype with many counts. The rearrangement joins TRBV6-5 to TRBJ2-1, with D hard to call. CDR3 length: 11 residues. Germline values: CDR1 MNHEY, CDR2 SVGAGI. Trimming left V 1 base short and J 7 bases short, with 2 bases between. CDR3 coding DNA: TGTGCCAGCAGTTACTTGAATGAGCAGTTCTTC. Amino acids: CASSYLNEQFF.